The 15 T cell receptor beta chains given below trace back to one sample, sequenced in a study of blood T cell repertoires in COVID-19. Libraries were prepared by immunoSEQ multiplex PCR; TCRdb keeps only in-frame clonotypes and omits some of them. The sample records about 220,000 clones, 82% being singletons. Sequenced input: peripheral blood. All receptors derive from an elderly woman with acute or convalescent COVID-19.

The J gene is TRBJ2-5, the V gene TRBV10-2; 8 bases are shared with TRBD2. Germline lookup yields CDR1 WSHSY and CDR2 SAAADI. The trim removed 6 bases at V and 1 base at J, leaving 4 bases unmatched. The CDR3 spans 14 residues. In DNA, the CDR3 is TGCGCCAGCAGACATAGCGGGACCCAAGAGACCCAGTACTTC. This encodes CASRHSGTQETQYF.

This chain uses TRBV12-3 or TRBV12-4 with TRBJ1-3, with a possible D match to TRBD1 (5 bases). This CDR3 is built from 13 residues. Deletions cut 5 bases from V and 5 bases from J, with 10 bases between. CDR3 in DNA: TGTGCCAGCAGTCCACCAGGGAGAAACACCATATATTTT. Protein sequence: CASSPPGRNTIYF.

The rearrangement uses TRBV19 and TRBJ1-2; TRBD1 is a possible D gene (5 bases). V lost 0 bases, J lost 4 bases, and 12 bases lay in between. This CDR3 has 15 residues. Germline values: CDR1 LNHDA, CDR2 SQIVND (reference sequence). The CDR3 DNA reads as TGTGCCAGTAGTATAGACGGGTTCAGGGCCTATGGCTACACCTTC. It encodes CASSIDGFRAYGYTF.

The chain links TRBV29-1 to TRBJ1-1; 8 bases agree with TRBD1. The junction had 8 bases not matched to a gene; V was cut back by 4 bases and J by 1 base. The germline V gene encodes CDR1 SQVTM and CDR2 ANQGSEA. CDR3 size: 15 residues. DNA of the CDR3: TGCAGCGTTGGGTCTGAGGGACAGGCGAACACTGAAGCTTTCTTT. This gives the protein CSVGSEGQANTEAFF. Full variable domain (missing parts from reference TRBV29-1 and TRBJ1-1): SAVISQKPSRDICQRGTSLTIQCQVDSQVTMMFWYRQQPGQSLTLIATANQGSEATYESGFVIDKFPISRPNLTFSTLTVSNMSPEDSSIYLCSVGSEGQANTEAFFGQGTRLTVV.

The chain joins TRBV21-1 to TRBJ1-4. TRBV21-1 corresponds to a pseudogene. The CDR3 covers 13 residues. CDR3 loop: CASSLRSMEKLFF. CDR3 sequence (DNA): TGTGCCAGCAGCCTCCGGTCGATGGAAAAACTGTTTTTT.

CDR3 sequence: CASSWTRQTYEQYF. CDR3 bases: TGTGCCAGCAGCTGGACGAGACAGACCTACGAGCAGTACTTC. The J gene is TRBJ2-7, the V gene TRBV11-2; perhaps TRBD1 as D (5 bases). The germline V gene encodes CDR1 SGHAT and CDR2 FQNNGV. The CDR3 extends over 14 amino acids. V was clipped by 4 bases and J by 2 bases, with 12 bases between them.

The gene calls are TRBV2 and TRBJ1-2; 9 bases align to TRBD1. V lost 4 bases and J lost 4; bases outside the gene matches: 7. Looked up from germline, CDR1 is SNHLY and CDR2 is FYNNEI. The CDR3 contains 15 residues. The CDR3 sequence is CASSASTGGVYGYTF. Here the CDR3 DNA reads TGTGCCAGCAGTGCTTCGACAGGGGGTGTCTATGGCTACACCTTC.

The DNA of the CDR3 is TGCCAGGGGGTGGAACAAGAGACCCAGTACTTC. Its protein product is CQGVEQETQYF. This chain joins TRBV29-1 and TRBJ2-5; TRBD1 matches at 7 bases. The length of the CDR3 is 11 residues. Germline assignment: CDR1 SQVTM and CDR2 ANQGSEA.

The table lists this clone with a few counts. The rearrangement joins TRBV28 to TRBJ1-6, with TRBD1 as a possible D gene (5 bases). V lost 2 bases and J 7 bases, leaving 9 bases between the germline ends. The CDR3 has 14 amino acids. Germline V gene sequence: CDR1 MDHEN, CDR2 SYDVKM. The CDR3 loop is CASSLGHRNSPLHF. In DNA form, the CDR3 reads TGTGCCAGCAGTTTAGGACATCGGAATTCACCCCTCCACTTT.

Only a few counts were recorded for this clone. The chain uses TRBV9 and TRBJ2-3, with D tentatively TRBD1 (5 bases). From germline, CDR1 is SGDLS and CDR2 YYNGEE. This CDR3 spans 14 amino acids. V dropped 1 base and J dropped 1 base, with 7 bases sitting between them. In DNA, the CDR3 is TGTGCCAGCAGCGTAAGGGGTGGCACAGATACGCAGTATTTT. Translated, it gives CASSVRGGTDTQYF.

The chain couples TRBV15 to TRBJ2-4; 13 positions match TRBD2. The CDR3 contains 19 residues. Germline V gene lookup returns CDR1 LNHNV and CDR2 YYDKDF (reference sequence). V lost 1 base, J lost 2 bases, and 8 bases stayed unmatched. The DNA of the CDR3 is TGTGCCACCAGCAGAGGCACTAGCGGGGGGGCCGGGTCCAAAAACATTCAGTACTTC. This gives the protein CATSRGTSGGAGSKNIQYF.

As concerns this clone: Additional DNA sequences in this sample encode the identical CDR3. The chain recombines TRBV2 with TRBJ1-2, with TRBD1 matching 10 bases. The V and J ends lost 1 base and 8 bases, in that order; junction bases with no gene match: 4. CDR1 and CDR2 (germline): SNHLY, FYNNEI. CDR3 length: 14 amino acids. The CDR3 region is CASSEGDRGGGYTF. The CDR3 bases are TGTGCCAGCAGTGAAGGGGACAGGGGTGGCGGCTACACCTTC.

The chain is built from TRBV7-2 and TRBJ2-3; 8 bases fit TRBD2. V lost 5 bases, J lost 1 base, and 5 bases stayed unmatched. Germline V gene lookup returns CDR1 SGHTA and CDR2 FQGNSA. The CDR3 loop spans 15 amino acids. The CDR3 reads CASSVSGVRTDTQYF. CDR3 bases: TGTGCCAGCAGCGTTAGCGGGGTTCGCACAGATACGCAGTATTTT.

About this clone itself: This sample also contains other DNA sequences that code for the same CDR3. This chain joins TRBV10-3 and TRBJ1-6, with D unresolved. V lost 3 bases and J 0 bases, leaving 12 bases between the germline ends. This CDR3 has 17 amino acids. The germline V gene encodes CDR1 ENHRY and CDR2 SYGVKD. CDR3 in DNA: TGTGCCATCAGTGAATCGACGGGGAGCTCCTATAATTCACCCCTCCACTTT. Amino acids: CAISESTGSSYNSPLHF.

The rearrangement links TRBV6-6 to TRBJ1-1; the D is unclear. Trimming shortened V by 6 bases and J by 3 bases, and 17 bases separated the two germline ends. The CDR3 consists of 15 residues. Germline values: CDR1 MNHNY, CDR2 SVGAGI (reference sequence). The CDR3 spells CASSPPIFGYTEAFF. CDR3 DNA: TGTGCCAGCAGCCCGCCCATTTTCGGGTACACTGAAGCTTTCTTT.